This T cell receptor (beta chain) is drawn from a study of shared clonotypes between healthy human individuals (dated by TCRdb to the early 2020s). Some background on the complete study: The cohort included three men and a couple of women between 18 and 49 years of age. For each donor, CD4 naive and CD4 memory were each run on three plates, CD8 naive on two plates, and CD8 memory on one plate. To estimate repertoire size and how much clonotypes are shared between individuals, the study performed deep sequencing of blood TCR repertoires from 4 to 6 healthy adults. To increase sequencing depth and limit assay-specific biases, different laboratories used diverse techniques to prepare libraries and sequence TCR repertoires. Between about 0.9 and 10 billion PBMCs per donor were obtained by leukapheresis. What the work shows at the level of the full study, not this receptor alone: Estimated clonotype richness was generally larger for naive than for memory subsets. Even with the large sequencing depth, rarefaction of the sorted-subset datasets indicated that sequencing was incomplete. When four donors were compared, the shared fraction of clonotypes was about 5.5% for naive CD4, approximately 3.5% for naive CD8, 2.3% for memory CD4, and 0.3% to 0.5% for memory CD8. Clonotypes shared by all four sorted-subset donors showed higher generation probabilities than non-shared clonotypes. Only blood was sampled, and tissue TCR repertoires likely differ from those in blood. Pairwise subsampling led to the expectation that sequencing depth would affect the degree of clonotype sharing among donors. The genetic and exposure-history diversity represented was limited by the small number of donors.

CD8 naive samples were CD45RO-negative cells positively selected for CCR7, giving a CD45RA+CCR7+ population that excluded TemRA cells. Donors were healthy HIV-negative adults with no recently reported acute infections or vaccinations. Every donor was a Caucasian adult residing in Nashville, Tennessee, USA. After blood collection by leukapheresis, PBMCs were isolated using Ficoll-Histopaque density gradient centrifugation and then cryopreserved in the vapor phase of liquid nitrogen. Purity and quantity of every magnetically sorted T cell population were checked by analytical flow cytometry. From each sorted fraction, genomic DNA was isolated and quantified by UV absorbance on a Nanodrop 2000c. The V and J ends are trimmed by 0 bases and 5 bases, leaving 22 bases between them. CDR1 SGHDN and CDR2 FVKESK are derived from the germline V gene. The CDR3 goes from the cysteine to the phenylalanine over 18 residues. The only DNA kept is the CDR3, 54 bases in frame from the first base.

TCR CDR3 regions were amplified from genomic DNA by multiplex PCR using the deep immunoSEQ assay. Extracted genomic DNA from each cell subset was distributed evenly across all wells of several immunoSEQ 96-well plates, and each plate was treated as a replicate. For sorted subsets, each replicate PCR was loaded with roughly 200 ng genomic DNA, equivalent to about 33,000 T cell genomes. The purified libraries were quantified using a Qubit 3.0 fluorometer, sized with a Bioanalyzer 2100, and then quantified again using the KAPA Library Quantification kit. A separate single-read 150-cycle Illumina NextSeq 550 flow cell was used to sequence each immunoSEQ 96-well plate. Regarding the original processing steps: Because the immunoSEQ output included only junctional sequences and no quality scores, the filtering could not be the same as the filtering used for full-length reads. Sequences were annotated with PyIR, a Python wrapper for IgBLAST v1.9, and V/J genes and CDR3 were assigned using IMGT germline references. Reads were removed for weak V/J assignments (E-value above 1e-6), missing CDR3, stop codons, out-of-frame junctions, or ambiguous translated residues. V3J clonotypes were defined as sequences sharing an identical inferred V gene, J gene, and CDR3 amino acid sequence. Percentage overlap between repertoires was calculated by dividing the number of shared unique clonotypes by the size of the smaller repertoire. RTK rarefaction, the Chao1 estimator, and Recon v2.1 estimates of unobserved clonotypes were used to assess repertoire richness. Generation probabilities were computed with OLGA for all TCRbeta clonotypes obtained by the gDNA method from several donors. TCRdb holds this immuneACCESS table with in-frame rearrangements only. Some clones are missing; in checked studies, unresolved V genes explain under half, and the rest has no known cause. That table is the source of V, J and clone size, and D and trimming were worked out from the DNA. This sample holds about 2 million clones; just under 95% were observed only once. The biggest ten clones account for around 1% of the sample.

A remark on this clone: Its antigen is not yet known. Per-base qualities were not stored, and no clone one base away is much larger.

The clonotype originates from a man aged 18 to 30 in good health. Material: naive CD8+ T cells sorted from blood. The label giving this sample's cell subset or site can be read as: CD45RA+CCR7+. Recombination linked TRBV14 to TRBJ2-5; the D segment cannot be called with confidence. The nucleotide sequence reads TGTGCCAGCAGCCAAGATTCCCGCCTTTATCGGGCCTGGGAGACCCAGTACTTC. It codes for CASSQDSRLYRAWETQYF.